This record covers a single T cell receptor (beta chain). The data originate from a study of cytomegalovirus exposure and HLA in healthy donors. The junction had 5 bases not matched to a gene; V was cut back by 2 bases and J by 3 bases. CDR1 is SGHTA and CDR2 is FQGTGA in the germline V gene. The CDR3 totals 15 residues. In the PCR, 60 Vbeta and 13 Jbeta primers were used. Clones were sequenced by immunoSEQ multiplex PCR, and TCRdb holds only the in-frame ones, with some missing. The sample contains 84,000 or so clones, roughly 80% of which appear only once. This chain connects TRBV7-3 to TRBJ2-3; 7 positions match TRBD2. The source of this sequence is a man aged 50-59 years in good health and CMV-seronegative. Material: PBMCs. The DNA for the CDR3 is TGTGCCAGCAGCTTATCCCCCGGGGGGACAGATACGCAGTATTTT. It yields the protein CASSLSPGGTDTQYF. The full variable domain, in which reference TRBV7-3 and TRBJ2-3 provide the parts outside the CDR3, is GAGVSQTPSNKVTEKGKYVELRCDPISGHTALYWYRQSLGQGPEFLIYFQGTGAADDSGLPNDRFFAVRPEGSVSTLKIQRTERGDSAVYLCASSLSPGGTDTQYFGPGTRLTVL.